A single sample is the source of the 8 T cell receptor beta chains below, sequenced in a study of response to subunit inactivated influenza vaccine. TCRdb reanalysed the RT-PCR reads using MiXCR and keeps one entry per CDR3 protein. The table lists 500,000 or so distinct CDR3 sequences, more than 15% of them singletons. This specimen was CD4+ T cells sorted from PBMCs, taken about 23 months after vaccination. The receptors derive from a man aged 45 to 75 who received an inactivated influenza vaccine.

The chain combines TRBV6-2 or TRBV6-3 with TRBJ2-5, with D hard to call. V lost 5 bases, J lost 5 bases, and 18 bases lay in between. This CDR3 is 15 amino acids long. CDR1 MNHEY and CDR2 SVGEGT come from the germline V gene. The DNA of the CDR3 is TGTGCCAGCAGTCTTTCGGACCCCTCGAGGGAGACCCAGTACTTC. This gives the protein CASSLSDPSRETQYF.

At least ten counts were recorded for this clonotype. The V call is TRBV5-1, the J call TRBJ2-7; TRBD1 agrees at 7 bases. The CDR3 has 14 amino acids. In germline, CDR1 is SGHRS, CDR2 YFSETQ. Losses at the gene ends were 3 bases for V and 2 bases for J; bases not matched to a gene: 5. CDR3 region: CASSSGQRTYEQYF. For the CDR3, the DNA is TGCGCCAGCAGCTCGGGACAGAGAACCTACGAGCAGTACTTC.

This clonotype appeared a few times. This sequence joins TRBV7-2 and TRBJ2-5; the match to TRBD1 covers 9 bases. Germline assignment: CDR1 SGHTA and CDR2 FQGNSA. The CDR3 runs 13 residues. Losses at the gene ends were 5 bases for V and 7 bases for J; bases not matched to a gene: 5. Here the CDR3 reads CASSPGTGRTQYF. In DNA, the CDR3 is TGTGCCAGCAGCCCTGGGACAGGGAGGACCCAGTACTTC.

This clonotype appeared many times. The gene calls are TRBV5-1 and TRBJ2-1; D not certain. Germline loops: CDR1 SGHRS, CDR2 YFSETQ. V was pared by 0 bases and J by 7 bases, with 23 bases between. The CDR3 runs to 18 residues. The CDR3 coding sequence is TGCGCCAGCAGCTTGGGATTTCCCCTGGAATTTGAGAATAATGAGCAGTTCTTC. This codes for CASSLGFPLEFENNEQFF.

This clonotype was found a few times. The genes are TRBV6-1 and TRBJ1-2, with D tentatively TRBD1 (6 bases). Trimming took off 6 bases at V and 8 bases at J, with 16 bases between the two ends. Germline-derived CDR1 and CDR2 are MNHNS and SASEGT. The CDR3 extends over 13 amino acids. CDR3 DNA sequence: TGTGCCAGCAGAGGGGCAGGGGAAGGCGGCTACACCTTC. It is translated as CASRGAGEGGYTF.

The chain combines TRBV5-5 with TRBJ2-2; TRBD2 matches 8 bases. The germline gives CDR1 SGHKS, CDR2 YYEKEE (reference sequence). The CDR3 is 18 residues long. J lost 3 bases, V lost 3 bases, and 13 bases had no gene match. CDR3 DNA sequence: TGTGCCAGCAGCTCACATCCGGGGGGGGCGCGGGACACCGGGGAGCTGTTTTTT. It specifies CASSSHPGGARDTGELFF.

The gene calls are TRBV7-2 and TRBJ2-1; TRBD1 might be the D (5 bases). The germline V gene encodes CDR1 SGHTA and CDR2 FQGNSA. V gave up 5 bases and J gave up 4 bases, with 15 bases separating them. The CDR3 runs to 15 residues. CDR3 nucleotide sequence: TGTGCCAGCAGCCTTCAGGGCCGAACGTACAATGAGCAGTTCTTC. This sequence encodes CASSLQGRTYNEQFF.

This clonotype was counted between two and nine times. This sequence joins TRBV7-2 and TRBJ2-2, with D maybe TRBD2 (6 bases). Trimming pared 1 base from V and 7 bases from J, leaving 16 bases between. Germline lookup yields CDR1 SGHTA and CDR2 FQGNSA. CDR3 length equals 16 residues. The CDR3 protein is CASSLVSSGRGGELFF. The CDR3 DNA reads as TGTGCCAGCAGCTTAGTCTCGTCAGGGCGGGGCGGGGAGCTGTTTTTT.